Sequencing of this T cell receptor (beta chain) was carried out in a study of blood T cell repertoires in COVID-19 (dated by TCRdb to 2018 to 2020). About the study as a whole: Samples covering the acute and convalescent phases of COVID-19 were provided by collaborators in the United States, Italy and Spain. The material from the prospective study consisted of cDNA or gDNA derived from T cells, B-cell-depleted T cells, or PBMCs. Deeply sampled blood TCRbeta repertoires from subjects exposed to, actively infected with, or recovered from COVID-19 were included in the dataset. A freely available public database, intended as a resource for researchers studying the immune response to SARS-CoV-2, is where the repertoires were released. The samples were drawn from the first 160 participants of the ongoing ImmuneRACE study and from about 1,200 subjects provided by 6 global collaborators. The sample metadata nearly always contained a de-identified subject ID, COVID-19 status, age in years and sex. Where HLA class I and class II types were available, the types were taken from metadata supplied by the sample provider, not from assay-based typing.

Results the study describes overall, beyond this receptor: Clinical and demographic metadata were provided uncurated, with the amount varying by source and participant.

Comment on this clone: It has no known antigen specificity. No clone much larger than this one lies a single base away; base qualities are absent.

A second Seattle source provided samples from volunteer blood donors who had recovered from COVID-19. The collaborating institutions used their own protocols to collect whole blood in K2EDTA tubes. For TCRbeta analysis, collaborators shipped samples as frozen whole blood, isolated PBMCs, or DNA extracted from either of those sample types. The immunoSEQ Assay, a bias-controlled multiplex PCR, was used to amplify TCRbeta CDR3 regions from genomic DNA. The paper's processing steps were these. The number of nucleated cells in each sample was estimated by amplification of reference gene primers within the assay. Sequence reads were collapsed and filtered to measure the absolute abundance of every unique TCRbeta CDR3 rearrangement. For each sample, productive Simpson clonality was calculated as the square root of Simpson's diversity index across productive rearrangements. TCRdb took over this immuneACCESS table, retaining in-frame rearrangements with V and J assigned. Such tables are incomplete; in checked studies, under half of the missing clones stem from an unresolved V gene, and the remainder is unexplained. The V and J calls and clone size are taken from that table; D and trimming were inferred from the DNA. A total of about 220,000 clones appear in this sample, 80% to 90% of them only once. The top ten constitute approximately 2% of the sample.

The V and J ends are trimmed by 5 bases and 7 bases, leaving 15 bases between them. CDR3 length: 15 amino acids, cysteine to phenylalanine. This entry keeps only the CDR3 DNA: 45 bases, framed from base 1. Reading the germline V gene (reference sequence) gives CDR1 MNHNY and CDR2 SVGAGI. Sequences were obtained from peripheral blood. The rearrangement combines TRBV6-6 with TRBJ1-6; the D gene assignment is ambiguous. This sequence was found in a young man who had recovered from COVID-19. The nucleotides are TGTGCCAGCAGTCCAGATGGGCTCAGGAATTCACCCCTCCACTTT. This yields the protein CASSPDGLRNSPLHF.